The sequence of this T cell receptor (beta chain) was determined in a study of high-grade serous ovarian cancer treatment subgroups. Study information: On average, approximately 15,000 reads and 7,000 to 8,000 unique TCR beta rearrangements were obtained per sample. General study results and limits: Tumors within one patient showed repertoire similarity of roughly 0.1 to 0.85.

Tumor tissue was taken before any definitive surgery or chemotherapy was given. Profiled with immunoSEQ multiplex PCR; TCRdb holds only in-frame clones, not every one. The repertoire holds 1,500 to 1,600 clones, roughly two thirds seen once, with more than 20% in the top ten. CDR1 and CDR2 (germline): MNHNY, SVGAGI (reference sequence). The CDR3 contains 15 residues. V shed 2 bases and J shed 4 bases, with 11 bases lying between them. For this clone: Its antigen is still unknown.

The sequenced sample consisted of tumor tissue. This TCR derives from a human donor with high-grade serous ovarian cancer. V usage is TRBV6-6 and J usage is TRBJ2-2; possibly TRBD1 for D (5 bases). The CDR3 region is CASSYARVVTGELFF. For the CDR3, the DNA is TGTGCCAGCAGTTACGCCAGGGTGGTCACCGGGGAGCTGTTTTTT.